This TCR beta chain was sequenced for a study of cytomegalovirus exposure and HLA in healthy donors. Study at large: Among approximately 390 genotyped donors, about 85% fell in the Caucasian-associated ancestry cluster. General study points: The authors considered a cluster of highly shared sequence variants likely to be a sequencing artifact. There were several of the most significant clusters that appeared linked to common viral pathogens in a later analysis.

As for this clone: As yet, its antigen is unknown.

The germline V gene has CDR1 LNHDA and CDR2 SQIVND (reference sequence). V was pared by 2 bases and J by 3 bases, with 12 bases between. The CDR3 covers 15 residues. A multiplex PCR was run with 60 Vbeta primers and 13 Jbeta primers. TCRdb keeps only in-frame clones here, not all; method: immunoSEQ multiplex PCR. Among roughly 190,000 clones listed, around three quarters were seen once. The chain couples TRBV19 to TRBJ2-3; tentatively, D is TRBD2 (7 bases). This TCR was recovered from a woman in her forties or fifties in good health and CMV-seronegative. Material for sequencing was PBMCs. This chain's CDR3 is CASSIRGGATDTQYF. CDR3 DNA sequence: TGTGCCAGTAGTATAAGGGGGGGGGCAACAGATACGCAGTATTTT.